The 11 T cell receptor beta chains listed next were all sequenced from one sample in a study of T cells after somatic rescue of genetic block. Sequenced by immunoSEQ multiplex PCR; TCRdb stores in-frame clones only, minus some. The sample yields almost 15,000 clones, less than 85% seen once. Sample: peripheral blood mononuclear cells (PBMCs). These receptors originate from a man between 18 and 35 years old.

V is TRBV14 and J is TRBJ2-3, with 8 bases that match TRBD1. This CDR3 comprises 15 residues. CDR1 SGHDN and CDR2 FVKESK come from the germline V gene. With V trimmed by 4 bases and J by 7 bases, 10 bases remained unmatched. The CDR3 nucleotides are TGTGCCAGCAGCCGGCCGGGACAGGACGCCTATACGCAGTATTTT. Its translation is CASSRPGQDAYTQYF.

The chain has TRBV12-2 and TRBJ2-3; TRBD2 is the table's D call, not checked against the DNA. TRBV12-2 is marked as a pseudogene. The CDR3 is made up of 16 amino acids. CDR3 coding DNA: TGTGCAAGTCGCTTTGACGGGACTCTATTCACAGATACGCAGTATTTT. As protein: CASRFDGTLFTDTQYF.

The genes are TRBV27 and TRBJ2-3; TRBD2 matches at 13 bases. The V segment lost 5 bases and the J segment 5 bases; nucleotides outside the gene matches: 10. Per the germline V gene, CDR1 is MNHEY and CDR2 is SMNVEV (reference sequence). There are 17 residues in the CDR3. The CDR3 DNA follows: TGTGCCAGCAGTCCAGAACGACTAGCGGGAGGAGGAGATACGCAGTATTTT. Residues: CASSPERLAGGGDTQYF.

CDR3 DNA sequence: TGTGCCAGCAGTCCACCGGGACAGCGCACCTACGAGCAGTACTTC. Amino acids: CASSPPGQRTYEQYF. V is TRBV28 and J is TRBJ2-7; 7 bases map to TRBD1. Germline V gives CDR1 MDHEN, CDR2 SYDVKM. The ends lost 5 bases at V and 2 bases at J; junction bases unmatched: 9. CDR3 size: 15 residues.

The CDR3 nucleotides read TGTGCCAGCAGTGGACGACGGGGACGGCTTCACACCGGGGAGCTGTTTTTT. Translating gives CASSGRRGRLHTGELFF. The rearrangement links TRBV6-1 to TRBJ2-2; perhaps D is TRBD1 or TRBD2 (5 bases each). The length of the CDR3 is 17 residues. Per germline, CDR1 MNHNS and CDR2 SASEGT. Trimming left V 4 bases short and J 3 bases short, with 18 bases between.

The rearrangement joins TRBV6-6 to TRBJ1-6; tentative D call: TRBD1 (6 bases). This CDR3 region has 12 residues. The V end lost 5 bases, the J end lost 7 bases, and 6 bases lay between the germline ends. CDR1 MNHNY and CDR2 SVGAGI come from the germline V gene (reference sequence). The CDR3 nucleotides are TGTGCCAGCAGTACAGGGAATTCACCCCTCCACTTT. It translates to CASSTGNSPLHF.

This clone came up a few times. The V and J genes are TRBV5-1 and TRBJ2-3; 11 nucleotides match TRBD2. Germline V gene data show CDR1 as SGHRS and CDR2 as YFSETQ. This CDR3 region has 17 residues. Trimming removed 1 base from V and 2 bases from J; junction bases left unmatched: 6. The CDR3 coding sequence is TGCGCCAGCAGCTTGTTTAGCGGGAGGGCCTTCACAGATACGCAGTATTTT. Its translation is CASSLFSGRAFTDTQYF.

The chain carries TRBV6-6 and TRBJ1-4, with D possibly matching TRBD1 (6 bases). The CDR3 is 15 residues long. Trimming removed 7 bases at V and 7 bases at J, with 19 bases between. Per the germline V gene, CDR1 is MNHNY and CDR2 is SVGAGI (reference sequence). In DNA, the CDR3 is TGTGCCAGCACCTACTTCGGTGGAGGGGGTGAAAAACTGTTTTTT. This translates into CASTYFGGGGEKLFF.

The chain has TRBV5-1 and TRBJ2-7, with D maybe TRBD2 (6 bases). Trimming left V 0 bases short and J 3 bases short, with 10 bases between. There are 14 residues in the CDR3. The germline gives CDR1 SGHRS, CDR2 YFSETQ. The CDR3 DNA reads TGCGCCAGCAGCTTGGGGGCGGGGCTCTACGAGCAGTACTTC. It specifies CASSLGAGLYEQYF.

The V call is TRBV18, the J call TRBJ1-2; TRBD1 might be the D (5 bases). Germline V gives CDR1 KGHSH, CDR2 LQKENI. Trimming took 6 bases from V and 8 from J, leaving 25 bases between them. CDR3 length equals 16 residues. CDR3 in DNA: TGTGCCAGCTCCCCCCAGGGAGACGGCCCACAAGGGGGCTACACCTTC. The encoded protein is CASSPQGDGPQGGYTF.

In this sample, this clone turned up many times. For the CDR3, the DNA is TGTGCCAGCAGCCTACAGGGGGTGGACCAAGAGACCCAGTACTTC. Protein sequence: CASSLQGVDQETQYF. J is TRBJ2-5 and V is TRBV7-3; TRBD1 aligns across 8 bases. The trim removed 5 bases at V and 0 bases at J, leaving 5 bases unmatched. Germline loops: CDR1 SGHTA, CDR2 FQGTGA. The CDR3 is 15 residues long.